The 8 T cell receptor beta chains given below trace back to one sample, sequenced in a study of blood T cells in healthy people across ages. Combining a sample-barcoded 5' primer with a J-beta primer mix, a second PCR ran for roughly 7 to 12 cycles. Each CDR3 protein gets one entry after TCRdb re-called the 5' RACE reads with MiXCR. The data contain hundreds of thousands of distinct CDR3 sequences, roughly three fifths of them singletons. The sample taken for sequencing was blood. These receptors were taken from a man aged 40-49 years in good health.

J is TRBJ2-7 and V is TRBV27; no clear D gene. The V end lost 4 bases, the J end lost 0 bases, and 13 bases lay between the germline ends. CDR1 is MNHEY, CDR2 SMNVEV, per germline (reference sequence). The CDR3 length is 15 residues. The CDR3 region is CASSSRLFYSYEQYF. CDR3 coding DNA: TGTGCCAGCAGTTCCAGGCTTTTCTACTCCTACGAGCAGTACTTC.

The J gene is TRBJ2-5, the V gene TRBV9; TRBD2 matches at 11 bases. The CDR3 runs 19 residues. The germline V gene has CDR1 SGDLS and CDR2 YYNGEE. J was trimmed by 4 bases and V by 2 bases; bases with no gene match: 16. The CDR3 here is CASSVGSLLALAGGETQYF. CDR3 sequence (DNA): TGTGCCAGCAGCGTCGGAAGTCTACTGGCCCTAGCGGGAGGAGAGACCCAGTACTTC.

This clonotype was picked up a small number of times. V usage is TRBV20-1 and J usage is TRBJ2-3; D call uncertain. Trimming removed 6 bases from V and 2 bases from J, with 6 bases in between. Germline-derived CDR1 and CDR2 are DFQATT and SNEGSKA (reference sequence). This CDR3 spans 11 amino acids. CDR3 DNA: TGCAGTGCAGCATACACAGATACGCAGTATTTT. It is translated as CSAAYTDTQYF.

The rearrangement links TRBV27 to TRBJ2-1; 7 bases match TRBD2. CDR1 and CDR2 (germline): MNHEY, SMNVEV (reference sequence). The CDR3 has 18 amino acids. V gave up 3 bases and J gave up 1 base; unmatched junction bases: 12. CDR3 in DNA: TGTGCCAGCAGTTTTTTTGGCGGGGGTGGGTGGTCCTACAATGAGCAGTTCTTC. This encodes CASSFFGGGGWSYNEQFF.

This clonotype has more than one count but fewer than ten. The chain couples TRBV7-2 to TRBJ2-7; 10 nucleotides line up with TRBD1. This CDR3 has 15 amino acids. The trim removed 5 bases at V and 3 bases at J, leaving 7 bases unmatched. Per germline, CDR1 SGHTA and CDR2 FQGNSA. The CDR3 coding sequence is TGTGCCAGCAGCCCCCCGGGACAGGGGATCTACGAGCAGTACTTC. Protein sequence: CASSPPGQGIYEQYF.

The genes are TRBV6-6 and TRBJ2-1; 12 bases agree with TRBD2. The J call may be wrong; the DNA end is better matched by TRBJ2-7. CDR3 length equals 15 residues. Germline V gene data show CDR1 as MNHNY and CDR2 as SVGAGI (reference sequence). CDR3 DNA sequence: TGTGCCAGCAGACAGACTAGCGGGGGAATTCAGGAGCAGTACTTC. Translation gives CASRQTSGGIQEQYF.

The V call is TRBV18, the J call TRBJ2-7; D is perhaps TRBD2 (5 bases). V gave up 6 bases and J gave up 1 base, with 13 bases separating them. The CDR3 contains 14 residues. Germline CDR1 reads KGHSH; CDR2 reads LQKENI. The CDR3 coding sequence is TGTGCCAGCTCGCCAGAGAGGGTGTCCTACGAGCAGTACTTC. It is translated as CASSPERVSYEQYF. Looking up the rest from reference TRBV18 and TRBJ2-7 gives the full variable domain: NAGVMQNPRHLVRRRGQEARLRCSPMKGHSHVYWYRQLPEEGLKFMVYLQKENIIDESGMPKERFSAEFPKEGPSILRIQQVVRGDSAAYFCASSPERVSYEQYFGPGTRLTVT.

This chain connects TRBV2 to TRBJ1-2; D not resolved. In germline, CDR1 is SNHLY, CDR2 FYNNEI. V lost 4 bases, J lost 7 bases, and 4 bases lay in between. CDR3 length: 10 residues. CDR3 amino acids: CASSASGYTF. The CDR3 DNA reads as TGTGCCAGCAGTGCGAGTGGCTACACCTTC.